The clone carrying this T cell receptor beta chain was detected once. The repertoire was sequenced with immunoSEQ multiplex PCR; TCRdb's copy has only in-frame clones and lacks some. Of around 120,000 clones listed, over 90% are singletons. This sample was taken from a study of control samples from healthy donors and cancer patients. The CDR3 is made up of 13 amino acids. The germline CDR1 and CDR2 sequences are MNHEY and SVGAGI. The V end lost 4 bases, the J end lost 1 base, and 4 bases lay between the germline ends. This chain joins TRBV6-5 and TRBJ2-2; D remains ambiguous. The origin of this receptor is a man in his thirties or forties in good health. Material: blood. The CDR3 region has the DNA TGTGCCAGCAGTTCCAGGAACACCGGGGAGCTGTTTTTT. Protein: CASSSRNTGELFF.